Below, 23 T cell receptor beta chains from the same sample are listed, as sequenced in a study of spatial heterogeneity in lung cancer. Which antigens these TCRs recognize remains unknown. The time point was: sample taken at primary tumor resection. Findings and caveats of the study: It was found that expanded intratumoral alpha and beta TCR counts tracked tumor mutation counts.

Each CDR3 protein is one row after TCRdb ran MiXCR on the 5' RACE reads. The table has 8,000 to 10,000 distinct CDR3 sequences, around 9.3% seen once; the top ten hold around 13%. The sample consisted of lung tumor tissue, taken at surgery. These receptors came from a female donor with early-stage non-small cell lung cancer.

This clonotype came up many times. The CDR3: CASTAQGAKNSPLHF. The DNA for the CDR3 is TGTGCCAGCACGGCACAGGGGGCAAAAAATTCACCCCTCCACTTT. The chain uses TRBV28 and TRBJ1-6, with 9 bases fitting TRBD1. V gave up 7 bases and J gave up 7 bases; unmatched junction bases: 8. The CDR3 runs to 15 residues. Germline CDR1 is MDHEN and CDR2 is SYDVKM.

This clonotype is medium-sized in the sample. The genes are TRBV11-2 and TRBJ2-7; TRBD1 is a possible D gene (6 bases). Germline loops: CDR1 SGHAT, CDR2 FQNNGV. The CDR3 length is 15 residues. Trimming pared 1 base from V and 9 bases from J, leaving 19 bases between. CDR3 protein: CASSLGTGTISRQYF. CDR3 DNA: TGTGCCAGCAGCTTAGGGACCGGGACAATAAGTCGGCAGTACTTC.

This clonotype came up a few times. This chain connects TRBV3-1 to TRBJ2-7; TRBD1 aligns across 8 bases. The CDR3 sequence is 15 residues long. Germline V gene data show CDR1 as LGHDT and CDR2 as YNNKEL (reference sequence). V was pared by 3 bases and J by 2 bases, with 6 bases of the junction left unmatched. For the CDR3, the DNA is TGTGCCAGCAGCCATAGCGGACAGGGACCCTACGAGCAGTACTTC. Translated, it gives CASSHSGQGPYEQYF.

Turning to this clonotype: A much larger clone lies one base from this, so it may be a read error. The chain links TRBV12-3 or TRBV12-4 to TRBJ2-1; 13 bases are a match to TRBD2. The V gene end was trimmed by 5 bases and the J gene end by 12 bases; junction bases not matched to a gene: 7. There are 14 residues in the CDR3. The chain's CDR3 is CASSPRTSGRAQFF. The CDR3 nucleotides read TGTGCCAGCAGTCCTCGGACTAGCGGGAGAGCGCAGTTCTTC.

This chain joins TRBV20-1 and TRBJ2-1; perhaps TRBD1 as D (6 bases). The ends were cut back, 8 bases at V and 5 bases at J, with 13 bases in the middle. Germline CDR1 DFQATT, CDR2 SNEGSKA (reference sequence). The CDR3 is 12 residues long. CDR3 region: CSLDSGDNEQFF. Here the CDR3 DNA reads TGCAGTCTTGATTCAGGGGACAATGAGCAGTTCTTC.

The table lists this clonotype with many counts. The CDR3 DNA reads as TGCAGTGCCCCACGCGGCGGGAGCACAGATACGCAGTATTTT. Its translation is CSAPRGGSTDTQYF. This chain links TRBV20-1 with TRBJ2-3; D might be TRBD2 (5 bases). Per the germline V gene, CDR1 is DFQATT and CDR2 is SNEGSKA (reference sequence). The CDR3 contains 14 residues. V lost 6 bases and J lost 0, with 13 bases in between.

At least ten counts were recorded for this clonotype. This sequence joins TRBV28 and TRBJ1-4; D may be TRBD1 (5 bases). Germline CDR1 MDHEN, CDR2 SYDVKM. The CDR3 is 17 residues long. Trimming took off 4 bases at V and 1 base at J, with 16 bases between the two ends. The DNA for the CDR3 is TGTGCCAGCAGTTGGAGACAGACGAAACTAACTAATGAAAAACTGTTTTTT. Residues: CASSWRQTKLTNEKLFF.

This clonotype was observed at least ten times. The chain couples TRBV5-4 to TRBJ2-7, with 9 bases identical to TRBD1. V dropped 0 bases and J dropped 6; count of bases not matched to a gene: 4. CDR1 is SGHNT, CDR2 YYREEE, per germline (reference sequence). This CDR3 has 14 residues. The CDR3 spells CASSLGQGVAEQYF. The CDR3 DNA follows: TGTGCCAGCAGCTTGGGACAGGGGGTTGCCGAGCAGTACTTC.

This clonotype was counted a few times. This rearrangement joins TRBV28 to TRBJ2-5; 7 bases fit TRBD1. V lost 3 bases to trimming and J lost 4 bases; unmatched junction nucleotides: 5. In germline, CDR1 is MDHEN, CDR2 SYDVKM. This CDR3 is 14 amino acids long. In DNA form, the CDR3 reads TGTGCCAGCAGTTTGACAGGGTTCGTAGAGACCCAGTACTTC. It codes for CASSLTGFVETQYF.

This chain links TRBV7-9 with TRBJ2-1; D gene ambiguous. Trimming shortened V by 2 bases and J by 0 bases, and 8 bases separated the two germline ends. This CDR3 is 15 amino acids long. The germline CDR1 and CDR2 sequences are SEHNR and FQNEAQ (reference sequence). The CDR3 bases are TGTGCCAGCAGCTTACTCCAGAGCTCCTACAATGAGCAGTTCTTC. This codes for CASSLLQSSYNEQFF.

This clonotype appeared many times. In DNA form, the CDR3 reads TGTGCCAGCCAGAGTAGGACTAGCGGCCCTGGGGCCAACGTCCTGACTTTC. Translating gives CASQSRTSGPGANVLTF. The V call is TRBV18, the J call TRBJ2-6; 10 bases map to TRBD2. The CDR3 consists of 17 residues. From germline, CDR1 is KGHSH and CDR2 LQKENI. With V trimmed by 8 bases and J by 2 bases, 9 bases remained unmatched.

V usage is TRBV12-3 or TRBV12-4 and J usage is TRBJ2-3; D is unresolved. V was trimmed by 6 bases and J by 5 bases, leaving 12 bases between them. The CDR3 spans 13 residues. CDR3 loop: CASSPRWGDTQYF. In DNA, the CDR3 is TGTGCCAGCAGCCCCCGGTGGGGAGATACGCAGTATTTT.

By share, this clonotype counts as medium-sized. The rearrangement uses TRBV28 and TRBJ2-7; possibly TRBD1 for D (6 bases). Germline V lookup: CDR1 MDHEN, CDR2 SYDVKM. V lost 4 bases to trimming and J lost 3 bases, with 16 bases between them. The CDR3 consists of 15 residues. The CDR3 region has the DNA TGTGCCAGCAGTTCGACATGGACAGCTGTCTACGAGCAGTACTTC. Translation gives CASSSTWTAVYEQYF.

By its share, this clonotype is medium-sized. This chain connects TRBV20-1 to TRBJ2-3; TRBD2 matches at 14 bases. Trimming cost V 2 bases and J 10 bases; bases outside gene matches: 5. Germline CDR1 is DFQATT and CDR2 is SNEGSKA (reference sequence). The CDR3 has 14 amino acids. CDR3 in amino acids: CSARPGLAGAAQYF. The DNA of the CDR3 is TGCAGTGCTAGACCGGGACTAGCGGGGGCGGCGCAGTATTTT.

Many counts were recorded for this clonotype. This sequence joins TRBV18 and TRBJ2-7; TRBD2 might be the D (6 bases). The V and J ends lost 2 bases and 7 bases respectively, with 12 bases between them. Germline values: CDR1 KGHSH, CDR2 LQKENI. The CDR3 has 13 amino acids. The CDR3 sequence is CASSPGTQVEQYF. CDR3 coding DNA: TGTGCCAGCTCACCAGGGACTCAAGTTGAGCAGTACTTC. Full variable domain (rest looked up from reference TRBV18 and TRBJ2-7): NAGVMQNPRHLVRRRGQEARLRCSPMKGHSHVYWYRQLPEEGLKFMVYLQKENIIDESGMPKERFSAEFPKEGPSILRIQQVVRGDSAAYFCASSPGTQVEQYFGPGTRLTVT.

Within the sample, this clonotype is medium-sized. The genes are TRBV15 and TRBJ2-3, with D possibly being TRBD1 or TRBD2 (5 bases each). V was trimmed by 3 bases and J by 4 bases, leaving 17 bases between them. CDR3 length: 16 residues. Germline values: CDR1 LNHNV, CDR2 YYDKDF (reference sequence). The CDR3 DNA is TGTGCCACCAGCAGGGGGACGTCCCCCCGAGCAGATACGCAGTATTTT. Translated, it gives CATSRGTSPRADTQYF.

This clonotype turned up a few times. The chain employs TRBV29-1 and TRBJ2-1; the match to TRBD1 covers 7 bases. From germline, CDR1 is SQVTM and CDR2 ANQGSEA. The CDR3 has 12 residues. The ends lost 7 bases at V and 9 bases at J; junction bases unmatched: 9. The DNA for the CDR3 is TGCAGCGGGGGGACAGCCCTAGCTGAGCAGTTCTTC. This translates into CSGGTALAEQFF.

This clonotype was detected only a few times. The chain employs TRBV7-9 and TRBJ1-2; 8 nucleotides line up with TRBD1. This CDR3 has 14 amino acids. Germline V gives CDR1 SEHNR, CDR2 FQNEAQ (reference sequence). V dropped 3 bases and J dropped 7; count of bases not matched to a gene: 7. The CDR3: CASSFAGGEFGYTF. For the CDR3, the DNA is TGTGCCAGCAGCTTCGCAGGGGGCGAATTTGGCTACACCTTC.

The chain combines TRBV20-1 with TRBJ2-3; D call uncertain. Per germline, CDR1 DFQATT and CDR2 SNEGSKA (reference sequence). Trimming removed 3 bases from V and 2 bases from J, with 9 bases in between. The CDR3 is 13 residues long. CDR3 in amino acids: CSASGVSTDTQYF. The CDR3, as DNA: TGCAGTGCTAGTGGGGTATCCACAGATACGCAGTATTTT.

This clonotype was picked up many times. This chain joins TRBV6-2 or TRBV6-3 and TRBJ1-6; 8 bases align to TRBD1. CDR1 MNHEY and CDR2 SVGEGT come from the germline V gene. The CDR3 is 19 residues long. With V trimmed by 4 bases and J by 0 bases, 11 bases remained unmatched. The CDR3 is CASSFRDRLESSYNSPLHF. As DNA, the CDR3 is TGTGCCAGCAGTTTTCGGGACAGGCTTGAAAGCTCCTATAATTCACCCCTCCACTTT.

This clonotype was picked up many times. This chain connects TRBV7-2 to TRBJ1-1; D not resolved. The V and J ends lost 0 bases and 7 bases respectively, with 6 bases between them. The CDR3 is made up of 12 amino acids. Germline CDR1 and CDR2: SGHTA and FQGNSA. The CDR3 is CASSLAPSEAFF. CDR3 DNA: TGTGCCAGCAGCTTAGCGCCGAGTGAAGCTTTCTTT. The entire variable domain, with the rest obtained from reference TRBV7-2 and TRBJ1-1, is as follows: GAGVSQSPSNKVTEKGKDVELRCDPISGHTALYWYRQSLGQGLEFLIYFQGNSAPDKSGLPSDRFSAERTGGSVSTLTIQRTQQEDSAVYLCASSLAPSEAFFGQGTRLTVV.

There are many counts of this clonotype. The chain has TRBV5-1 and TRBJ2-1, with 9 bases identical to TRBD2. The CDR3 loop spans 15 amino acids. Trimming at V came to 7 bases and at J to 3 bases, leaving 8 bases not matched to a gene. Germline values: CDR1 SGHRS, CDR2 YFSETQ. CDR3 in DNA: TGCGCCAGCCTCCGGGGTAGCGGGGGCTACAATGAGCAGTTCTTC. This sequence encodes CASLRGSGGYNEQFF.

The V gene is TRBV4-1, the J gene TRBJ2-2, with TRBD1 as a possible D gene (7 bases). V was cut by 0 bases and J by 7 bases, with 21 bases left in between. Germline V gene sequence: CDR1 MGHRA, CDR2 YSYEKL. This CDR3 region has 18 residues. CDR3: CASSQEFRGLYRGGELFF. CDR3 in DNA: TGCGCCAGCAGCCAAGAATTTAGGGGACTTTACAGGGGCGGGGAGCTGTTTTTT.